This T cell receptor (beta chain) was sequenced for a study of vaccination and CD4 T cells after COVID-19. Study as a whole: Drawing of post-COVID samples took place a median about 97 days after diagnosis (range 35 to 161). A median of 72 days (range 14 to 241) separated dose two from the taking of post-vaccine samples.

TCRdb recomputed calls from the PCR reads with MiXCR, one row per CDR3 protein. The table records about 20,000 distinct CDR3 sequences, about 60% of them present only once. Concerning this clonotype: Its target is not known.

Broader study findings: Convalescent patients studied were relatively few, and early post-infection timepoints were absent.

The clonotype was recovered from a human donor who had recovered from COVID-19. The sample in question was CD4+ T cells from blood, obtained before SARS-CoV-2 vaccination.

This chain's CDR3 is CASSLGVGNQPQHF. The CDR3 coding sequence is TGTGCCAGTAGTCTTGGGGTGGGCAATCAGCCCCAGCATTTT. The chain joins TRBV19 to TRBJ1-5, with no clear D. CDR3 length: 14 amino acids. Between the trimmed V and J ends, which lost 5 bases and 2 bases, there was a span of 10 bases. The germline gives CDR1 LNHDA, CDR2 SQIVND (reference sequence).